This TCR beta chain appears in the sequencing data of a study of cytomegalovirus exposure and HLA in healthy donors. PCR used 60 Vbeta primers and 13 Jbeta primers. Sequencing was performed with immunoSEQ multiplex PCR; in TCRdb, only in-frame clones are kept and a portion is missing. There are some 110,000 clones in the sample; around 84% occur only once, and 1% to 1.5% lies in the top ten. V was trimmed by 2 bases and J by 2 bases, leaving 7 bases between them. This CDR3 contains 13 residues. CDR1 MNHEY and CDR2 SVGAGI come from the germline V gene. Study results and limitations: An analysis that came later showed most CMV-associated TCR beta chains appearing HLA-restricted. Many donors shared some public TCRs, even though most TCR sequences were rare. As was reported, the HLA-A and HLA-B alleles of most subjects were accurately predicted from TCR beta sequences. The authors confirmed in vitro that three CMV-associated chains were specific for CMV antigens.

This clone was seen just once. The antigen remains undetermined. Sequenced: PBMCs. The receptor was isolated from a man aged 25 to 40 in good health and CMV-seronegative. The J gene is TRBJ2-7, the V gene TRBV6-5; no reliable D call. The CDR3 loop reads CASSYAGTYEQYF. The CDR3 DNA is TGTGCCAGCAGTTACGCAGGAACCTACGAGCAGTACTTC.